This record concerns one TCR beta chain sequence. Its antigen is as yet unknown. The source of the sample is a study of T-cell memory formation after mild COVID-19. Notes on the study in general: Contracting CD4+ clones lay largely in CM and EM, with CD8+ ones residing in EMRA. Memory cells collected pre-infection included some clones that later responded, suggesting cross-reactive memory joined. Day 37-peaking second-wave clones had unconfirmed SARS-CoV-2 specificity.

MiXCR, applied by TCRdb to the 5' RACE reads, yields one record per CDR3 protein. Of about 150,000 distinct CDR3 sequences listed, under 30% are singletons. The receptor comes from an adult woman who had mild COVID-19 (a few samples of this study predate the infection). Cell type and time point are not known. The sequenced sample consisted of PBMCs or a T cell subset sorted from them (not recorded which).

This CDR3 reads CASREGSRELFF. In nucleotides, the CDR3 is TGCGCCAGCAGAGAGGGGTCCAGGGAGCTGTTTTTT. This chain uses TRBV4-1 with TRBJ2-2; D may correspond to TRBD1 or TRBD2 (5 bases each). Between the trimmed V and J ends, which lost 6 bases and 9 bases, there was a span of 11 bases. CDR3 length equals 12 residues. CDR1 is MGHRA and CDR2 is YSYEKL in the germline V gene.